The text below deals with one T cell receptor (beta chain). Its specificity is not known. The sample belongs to a study of cytomegalovirus exposure and HLA in healthy donors. Turning to the study itself: One earlier analysis, a look at 150 million to 200 million T cells, found some 120 million unique TCR beta sequences.

The study, taken as a whole, reports: In a later analysis, at a false discovery rate of 0.05, fewer than 20,000 TCR beta sequences matched HLA alleles. Investigators reported approximately 170 TCR beta chains as tied to cytomegalovirus.

Both 60 Vbeta primers and 13 Jbeta primers went into the PCR. The table came from immunoSEQ multiplex PCR; TCRdb's copy has only in-frame clones and leaves some out. The sample has about 150,000 clones, 73% seen once. The V end was cut by 0 bases, the J end by 4 bases, with 15 bases between. CDR1 is MNHEY and CDR2 is SVGAGI in the germline V gene. The CDR3 runs to 16 residues. The sequence was collected from a woman aged 18-30 years in good health and CMV-seronegative. The sample consisted of PBMCs. This chain links TRBV6-5 with TRBJ1-2, with D possibly TRBD1 on 5 matching bases. Here the CDR3 reads CASSYSVEETAYGYTF. CDR3 nucleotides: TGTGCCAGCAGTTACTCCGTGGAAGAGACAGCCTATGGCTACACCTTC.